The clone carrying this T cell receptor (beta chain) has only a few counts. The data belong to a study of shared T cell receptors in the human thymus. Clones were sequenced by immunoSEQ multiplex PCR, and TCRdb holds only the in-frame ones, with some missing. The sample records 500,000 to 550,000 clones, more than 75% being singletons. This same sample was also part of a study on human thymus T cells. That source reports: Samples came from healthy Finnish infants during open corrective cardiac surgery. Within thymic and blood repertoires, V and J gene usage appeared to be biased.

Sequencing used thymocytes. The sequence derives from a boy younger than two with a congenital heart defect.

For the CDR3, the DNA is TGTGCCAGCAGCTTAGCTGCCGGGACAGGATACTACGAGCAGTACTTC. This codes for CASSLAAGTGYYEQYF. The chain couples TRBV7-2 to TRBJ2-7; 8 bases fit TRBD1. Germline V gene data show CDR1 as SGHTA and CDR2 as FQGNSA. The CDR3 spans 16 residues. Unmatched junction bases numbered 7, after V lost 0 bases and J lost 3 bases.